This entry describes one T cell receptor beta chain. Antigen unknown. The data stem from a study of T cell responses to AZD1222 COVID-19 vaccine. Whole-study findings and limits: Donors were mostly white British, more females; clonal diversity possibly underestimated. Vaccination with two AZD1222 doses was followed by a rise in Spike-specific TCR breadth and depth. No repertoire was sampled before or during the peak T cell response, only after it.

CDR1 is GTSNPN, CDR2 SVGIG, per germline (reference sequence). The CDR3 has 13 amino acids. Trimming cost V 1 base and J 3 bases, with 9 bases left between them. The assay was immunoSEQ multiplex PCR, and TCRdb's table has in-frame clones only and misses some. This sample has roughly 200,000 clones, with just under 95% found just once. The V call is TRBV30, the J call TRBJ1-1; maybe TRBD1 (5 bases). The sample in question was peripheral blood, obtained 28 days after the second dose of the MenACWY control vaccine. The sequence was obtained from an adult who received the MenACWY meningococcal vaccine as a control. CDR3 amino acids: CAWSDLGHTEAFF. The CDR3, as DNA: TGTGCCTGGAGTGATCTGGGGCACACTGAAGCTTTCTTT.